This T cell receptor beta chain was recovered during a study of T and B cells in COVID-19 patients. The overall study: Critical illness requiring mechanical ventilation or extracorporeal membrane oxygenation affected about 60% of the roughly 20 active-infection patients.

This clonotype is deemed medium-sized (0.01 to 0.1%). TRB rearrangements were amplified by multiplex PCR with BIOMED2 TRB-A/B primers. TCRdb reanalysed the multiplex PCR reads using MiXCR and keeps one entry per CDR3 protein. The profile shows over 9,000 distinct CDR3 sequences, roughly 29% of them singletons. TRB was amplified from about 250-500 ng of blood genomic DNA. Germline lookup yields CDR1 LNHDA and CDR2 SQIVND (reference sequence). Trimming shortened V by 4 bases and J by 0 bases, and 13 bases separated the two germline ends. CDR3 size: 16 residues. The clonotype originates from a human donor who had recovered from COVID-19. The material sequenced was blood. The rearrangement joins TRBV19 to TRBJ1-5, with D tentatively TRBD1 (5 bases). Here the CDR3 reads CASSTTARSSNQPQHF. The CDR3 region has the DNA TGTGCCAGTAGTACGACAGCCAGATCTAGCAATCAGCCCCAGCATTTT. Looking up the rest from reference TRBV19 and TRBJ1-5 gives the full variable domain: DGGITQSPKYLFRKEGQNVTLSCEQNLNHDAMYWYRQDPGQGLRLIYYSQIVNDFQKGDIAEGYSVSREKKESFPLTVTSAQKNPTAFYLCASSTTARSSNQPQHFGDGTRLSIL.